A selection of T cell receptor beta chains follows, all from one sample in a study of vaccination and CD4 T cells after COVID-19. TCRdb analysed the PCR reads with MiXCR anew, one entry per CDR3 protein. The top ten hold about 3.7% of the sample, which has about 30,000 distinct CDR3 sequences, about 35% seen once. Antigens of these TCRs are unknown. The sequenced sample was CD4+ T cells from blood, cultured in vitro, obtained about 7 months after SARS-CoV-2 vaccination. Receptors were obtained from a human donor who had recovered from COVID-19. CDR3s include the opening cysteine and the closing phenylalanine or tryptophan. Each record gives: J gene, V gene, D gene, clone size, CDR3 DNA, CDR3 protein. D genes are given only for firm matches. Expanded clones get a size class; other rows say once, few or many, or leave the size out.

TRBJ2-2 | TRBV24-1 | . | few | TGTGCCACCAGTGATTTTCCAAACACCGGGGAGCTGTTTTTT | CATSDFPNTGELFF
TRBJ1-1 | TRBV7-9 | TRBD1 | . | TGTGCCAGCAGCTTATTTTCGGCCGGGACAGGGGGTCAGCACACTGAAGCTTTCTTT | CASSLFSAGTGGQHTEAFF
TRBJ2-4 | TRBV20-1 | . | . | TGCAGTGCTAGAGATAACAGGGTCAAAAACATTCAGTACTTC | CSARDNRVKNIQYF
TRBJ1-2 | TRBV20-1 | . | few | TGCAGTGCTGCCGGAGAAAGGAGCAGCTATGGCTACACCTTC | CSAAGERSSYGYTF
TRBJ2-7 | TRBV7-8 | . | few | TGTGCCAGCAGCCGAGGGACACCGAGCTCCTACGAGCAGTACTTC | CASSRGTPSSYEQYF
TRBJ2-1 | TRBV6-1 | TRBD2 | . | TGTGCCAGCAGTGAACAGCCAGCGGGGGTGGGGAATGAGCAGTTCTTC | CASSEQPAGVGNEQFF
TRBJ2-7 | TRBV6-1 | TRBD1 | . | TGTGCCACTCGCCCAGGCAGGGGGTACTCCTACGAGCAGTACTTC | CATRPGRGYSYEQYF
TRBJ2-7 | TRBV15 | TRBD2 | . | TGTGCCACCAGCAGCTGGCTAGCGGGATCCACAAAGTACGAGCAGTACTTC | CATSSWLAGSTKYEQYF
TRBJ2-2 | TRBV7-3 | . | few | TGTGCCAGCAGCTTAGGACCTCGAGGCACCGGGGAGCTGTTTTTT | CASSLGPRGTGELFF
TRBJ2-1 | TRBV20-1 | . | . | TGCAGTGCTTTAGCAGGATCTTACAATGAGCAGTTCTTC | CSALAGSYNEQFF
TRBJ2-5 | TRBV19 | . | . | TGTGCCAGTAGAAGGGGCGGGAATAAAGAGACCCAGTACTTC | CASRRGGNKETQYF
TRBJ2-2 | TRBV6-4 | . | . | TGTGCCAGCAGTCCACACCCAGAGAACACCGGGGAGCTGTTTTTT | CASSPHPENTGELFF
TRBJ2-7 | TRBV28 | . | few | TGTGCCAGCAGTTTAACCGGGTTCGAGCAGTACTTC | CASSLTGFEQYF
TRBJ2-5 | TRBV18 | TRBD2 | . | TGTGCCAGCTCACTTTTAGCGGGAGGAGAGACCCAGTACTTC | CASSLLAGGETQYF
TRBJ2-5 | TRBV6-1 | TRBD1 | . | TGTGCCAGCTCGGGACAGGGAGGAGAGACCCAGTACTTC | CASSGQGGETQYF
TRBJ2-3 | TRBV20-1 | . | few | TGCAGTGCAGGGGCCGACAGCACAGATACGCAGTATTTT | CSAGADSTDTQYF
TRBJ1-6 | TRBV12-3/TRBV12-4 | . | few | TGTGCCAGCAGTTCCCCCGTGGCCCTCCACTTT | CASSSPVALHF
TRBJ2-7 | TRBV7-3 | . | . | TGTGCCAGCAGCCCAACCCGCAGGCCCGCCGGCGAGCAGTACTTC | CASSPTRRPAGEQYF
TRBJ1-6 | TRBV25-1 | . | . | TGTGCCAGATTCCACGGGCAGGGCAATTCACCCCTCCACTTT | CARFHGQGNSPLHF
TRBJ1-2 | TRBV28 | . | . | TGTGCCAGCAGTTTCGACAGGTATCCGGTGTATGGCTACACCTTC | CASSFDRYPVYGYTF
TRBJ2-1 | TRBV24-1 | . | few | TGTGCCACCACCGGGGGCTCCTACAATGAGCAGTTCTTC | CATTGGSYNEQFF
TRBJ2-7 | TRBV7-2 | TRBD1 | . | TGTGCCAGCAGCCCCTCCCGGGACAGGGACGAGCAGTACTTC | CASSPSRDRDEQYF
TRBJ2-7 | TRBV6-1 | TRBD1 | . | TGTGCCAGCAATAGCCGGGACAGGGTCTACGAGCAGTACTTC | CASNSRDRVYEQYF
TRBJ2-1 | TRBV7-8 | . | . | TGTGCCAGCAGCTTATCGACAACCTACAATGAGCAGTTCTTC | CASSLSTTYNEQFF
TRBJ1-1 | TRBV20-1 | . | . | TGCAGTGCTGGACCAAACACTGAAGCTTTCTTT | CSAGPNTEAFF
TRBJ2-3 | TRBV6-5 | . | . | TGTGCCAGCAGTTACTCTGCCAAGAACATGCAGTATTTT | CASSYSAKNMQYF
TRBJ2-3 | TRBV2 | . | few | TGTGCCAGCAGTGAGACCGGGATGGATACGCAGTATTTT | CASSETGMDTQYF
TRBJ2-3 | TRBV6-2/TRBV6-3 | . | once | TGTGCCAGCAGTTACTCGAGTGAGGGAGATACGCAGTATTTT | CASSYSSEGDTQYF
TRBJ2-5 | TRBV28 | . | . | TGTGCCAGCAGTTTCCCGGACCCTCGGGAGACCCAGTACTTC | CASSFPDPRETQYF
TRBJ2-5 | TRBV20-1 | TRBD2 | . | TGCAGTGCTAGAGACCTCAACCCAACTCTAGCGGGAGTCTTGGAGACCCAGTACTTC | CSARDLNPTLAGVLETQYF
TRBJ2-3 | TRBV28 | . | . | TGTGCCAGCAGCTTGCAGCGAGATACGCAGTATTTT | CASSLQRDTQYF
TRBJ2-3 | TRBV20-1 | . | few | TGCAGTGCTAGAGTTGGGATTAGCAGCGGCACAGATACGCAGTATTTT | CSARVGISSGTDTQYF
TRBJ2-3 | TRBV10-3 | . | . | TGTGCCAACGCGGTTGAGGCGAGCGGCACAGATACGCAGTATTTT | CANAVEASGTDTQYF
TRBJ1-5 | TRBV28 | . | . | TGTGCCAGCAGTTTGATCAGCAATCAGCCCCAGCATTTT | CASSLISNQPQHF
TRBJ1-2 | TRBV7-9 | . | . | TGTGCCAGCAGCTTAGGGTCAGAAGTATTTTATGGCTACACCTTC | CASSLGSEVFYGYTF
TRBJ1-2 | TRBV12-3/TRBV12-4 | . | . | TGTGCCAGCAGCCCACTCGGGGGGCCCGGTTATGGCTACACCTTC | CASSPLGGPGYGYTF